The 26 T cell receptor beta chains below all came from one sample that was sequenced in a study of blood T cell repertoires in COVID-19. Data came from immunoSEQ multiplex PCR; TCRdb stores just in-frame clones and leaves some out. The sample includes roughly 80,000 clones, more than 75% of them seen just once. Sequencing was carried out using peripheral blood. These receptor sequences come from an older woman with acute or convalescent COVID-19.

This chain links TRBV28 with TRBJ1-4; 9 nucleotides match TRBD1. In germline, CDR1 is MDHEN, CDR2 SYDVKM. J was trimmed by 8 bases and V by 2 bases; bases with no gene match: 6. CDR3 size: 15 residues. CDR3 amino acids: CASSLPTGGGEKLFF. For the CDR3, the DNA is TGTGCCAGCAGTTTACCGACAGGGGGTGGCGAAAAACTGTTTTTT.

Note on this clone: The same CDR3 also results from other DNA sequences found in this sample. The chain is built from TRBV6-1 and TRBJ1-6; D not resolved. Trimming cost V 3 bases and J 8 bases, with 8 bases left between them. The length of the CDR3 is 13 residues. CDR1 and CDR2 (germline): MNHNS, SASEGT. The CDR3 loop reads CASSEGRDSPLHF. The CDR3 coding sequence is TGTGCCAGCAGTGAGGGGAGGGATTCACCCCTCCACTTT.

The chain links TRBV25-1 to TRBJ1-1; D ambiguous. Trimming removed 0 bases at V and 9 bases at J, with 8 bases between. The CDR3 runs to 12 residues. Germline CDR1 and CDR2: MGHDK and SYGVNS. DNA of the CDR3: TGTGCCAGCAGTGAATATCGGGGTAAAGCTTTCTTT. Translated: CASSEYRGKAFF.

V gene TRBV7-8 combines with J gene TRBJ1-5; D gene ambiguous. The CDR3 has 15 residues. With 5 bases removed from V and 3 bases from J, the gap between germline ends came to 14 bases. Germline values: CDR1 SGHVS, CDR2 FQNEAQ. The CDR3 bases are TGTGCCAGCAGCCCCATCGGAGGGATCAATCAGCCCCAGCATTTT. As protein: CASSPIGGINQPQHF. Supplemented by reference TRBV7-8 and TRBJ1-5, the full variable domain reads GAGVSQSPRYKVAKRGQDVALRCDPISGHVSLFWYQQALGQGPEFLTYFQNEAQLDKSGLPSDRFFAERPEGSVSTLKIQRTQQEDSAVYLCASSPIGGINQPQHFGDGTRLSIL.

This chain connects TRBV5-5 to TRBJ1-2; D uncertain. The CDR3 is 12 residues long. V was cut by 4 bases and J by 8 bases, with 12 bases left in between. The germline V gene has CDR1 SGHKS and CDR2 YYEKEE (reference sequence). The CDR3: CASSPPAVGYTF. The DNA for the CDR3 is TGTGCCAGCAGCCCCCCCGCAGTCGGCTACACCTTC.

This clone was counted only a few times. V is TRBV7-9 and J is TRBJ1-4; TRBD1 matches at 10 bases. Germline V gene lookup returns CDR1 SEHNR and CDR2 FQNEAQ (reference sequence). V lost 1 base and J lost 1; bases outside the gene matches: 0. The CDR3 is 16 amino acids. CDR3 sequence (DNA): TGTGCCAGCAGCTTAGGGGACAGGGGAACTAATGAAAAACTGTTTTTT. It translates to CASSLGDRGTNEKLFF.

The chain uses TRBV5-4 and TRBJ2-5; 10 bases fit TRBD2. The CDR3 extends over 15 amino acids. The V gene's germline CDR1 is SGHNT and CDR2 YYREEE (reference sequence). The V segment lost 4 bases and the J segment 4 bases; nucleotides outside the gene matches: 7. This CDR3 reads CASSPTSGSGETQYF. CDR3 bases: TGTGCCAGCAGCCCGACTAGCGGGTCGGGAGAGACCCAGTACTTC.

The chain employs TRBV11-3 and TRBJ2-4; TRBD1 matches at 9 bases. With V trimmed by 1 base and J by 7 bases, 8 bases remained unmatched. Germline lookup yields CDR1 SGHNT and CDR2 YENEEA. The CDR3 spans 16 residues. This chain's CDR3 is CASSLGTGQGWNIQYF. CDR3 DNA: TGTGCCAGCAGCTTAGGAACCGGACAGGGGTGGAACATTCAGTACTTC.

The CDR3 is CASSSQGETQYF. The CDR3 DNA reads TGTGCCAGCAGTTCACAGGGCGAGACCCAGTACTTC. The gene calls are TRBV6-5 and TRBJ2-5, with D perhaps matching TRBD1 (6 bases). Trimming stripped 4 bases from V and 5 bases from J, with 8 bases between. CDR3 length: 12 residues. The V gene's germline CDR1 is MNHEY and CDR2 SVGAGI.

CDR3 DNA sequence: TGTGCCAGCTCACCACCGGAGGACTATAACACTGAAGCTTTCTTT. Its protein is CASSPPEDYNTEAFF. The genes are TRBV18 and TRBJ1-1, with D hard to call. Germline CDR1 is KGHSH and CDR2 is LQKENI. The V end was cut by 0 bases, the J end by 2 bases, with 10 bases between. This CDR3 is 15 amino acids long.

The chain combines TRBV4-1 with TRBJ1-6, with unresolved D. V was trimmed by 0 bases and J by 7 bases, leaving 7 bases between them. CDR1 and CDR2 (germline): MGHRA, YSYEKL. The CDR3 extends over 14 amino acids. The CDR3 sequence: CASSQEARNSPLHF. The CDR3 region has the DNA TGCGCCAGCAGCCAAGAAGCTAGAAATTCACCCCTCCACTTT.

The chain employs TRBV29-1 and TRBJ1-2; maybe TRBD1 (5 bases). Germline CDR1 reads SQVTM; CDR2 reads ANQGSEA. V was cut by 4 bases and J by 5 bases, with 11 bases left in between. This CDR3 region has 12 residues. The CDR3 DNA sequence: TGCAGCGTTGCCGACAGTTCATATGGCTACACCTTC. Translation gives CSVADSSYGYTF. The variable domain in full, with the rest retrieved from reference TRBV29-1 and TRBJ1-2, is SAVISQKPSRDICQRGTSLTIQCQVDSQVTMMFWYRQQPGQSLTLIATANQGSEATYESGFVIDKFPISRPNLTFSTLTVSNMSPEDSSIYLCSVADSSYGYTFGSGTRLTVV.

The chain uses TRBV14 and TRBJ2-5; D possibly corresponds to TRBD2 (6 bases). V was cut by 1 base and J by 1 base, with 7 bases left in between. The CDR3 spans 14 residues. The germline CDR1 and CDR2 sequences are SGHDN and FVKESK. The CDR3 nucleotides are TGTGCCAGCAGCCAAGGGGGACTCCAAGAGACCCAGTACTTC. It translates to CASSQGGLQETQYF.

The chain links TRBV5-6 to TRBJ1-2; 9 positions match TRBD1. CDR3 length: 16 amino acids. Per germline, CDR1 SGHDT and CDR2 YYEEEE. The V and J ends lost 0 bases and 4 bases, in that order; junction bases with no gene match: 7. The CDR3 sequence is CASSLALGQGTYGYTF. The CDR3 region has the DNA TGTGCCAGCAGCTTGGCCCTTGGACAGGGGACCTATGGCTACACCTTC.

This clone was counted a single time. This chain connects TRBV11-2 to TRBJ1-1; tentative D call: TRBD1 (5 bases). From germline, CDR1 is SGHAT and CDR2 FQNNGV. Trimming took off 2 bases at V and 3 bases at J, with 19 bases between the two ends. This CDR3 has 17 amino acids. Written as DNA, the CDR3 is TGTGCCAGCAGCTTATTCCCCCAGAAGGGGCTTGACACTGAAGCTTTCTTT. It translates to CASSLFPQKGLDTEAFF.

This clone was seen only a few times. The gene calls are TRBV4-1 and TRBJ1-2; possible D gene TRBD1, 5 bases. The germline CDR1 and CDR2 sequences are MGHRA and YSYEKL. The germline V and J ends were trimmed by 5 bases and 4 bases, with 14 bases remaining between them. This CDR3 comprises 14 residues. DNA for the CDR3: TGCGCCAGCAGCTCACCAGGGCAGCTCTATGGCTACACCTTC. Residues: CASSSPGQLYGYTF.

The chain links TRBV10-3 to TRBJ1-2, with 10 bases that match TRBD1. The CDR3 loop spans 16 amino acids. Germline V gene data show CDR1 as ENHRY and CDR2 as SYGVKD. V trimming: 0 bases; J trimming: 4 bases; junction bases outside the gene matches: 5. CDR3 in DNA: TGTGCCATCAGTGAGTCTGGGACAGGGGCCCCCTATGGCTACACCTTC. Residues: CAISESGTGAPYGYTF.

This chain uses TRBV9 with TRBJ2-3, with 12 bases identical to TRBD2. Germline V CDR1 and CDR2: SGDLS, YYNGEE. The CDR3 is 16 amino acids. The V and J ends lost 3 bases and 2 bases, in that order; junction bases with no gene match: 4. CDR3 in amino acids: CASSAGLAGTTDTQYF. The DNA for the CDR3 is TGTGCCAGCAGCGCAGGACTAGCGGGGACCACAGATACGCAGTATTTT.

The chain is built from TRBV6-5 and TRBJ1-5; D might be TRBD1 (5 bases). Germline lookup yields CDR1 MNHEY and CDR2 SVGAGI. This CDR3 is 15 amino acids long. V lost 2 bases and J lost 5, with 13 bases in between. CDR3 loop: CASSYGQIGHQPQHF. CDR3 sequence (DNA): TGTGCCAGCAGTTACGGACAAATTGGCCATCAGCCCCAGCATTTT.

The V and J genes are TRBV4-2 and TRBJ1-3; TRBD1 agrees at 7 bases. Trimming at V came to 1 base and at J to 2 bases, leaving 5 bases not matched to a gene. The CDR3 covers 16 residues. Germline V gene data show CDR1 as LGHNA and CDR2 as YNFKEQ. CDR3 sequence reads: CASSQALGQTGNTIYF. The CDR3 DNA reads as TGTGCCAGCAGCCAAGCGTTGGGACAGACTGGAAACACCATATATTTT.

The rearrangement links TRBV5-4 to TRBJ1-2; D possibly corresponds to TRBD1 (5 bases). Germline values: CDR1 SGHNT, CDR2 YYREEE (reference sequence). Between the trimmed V and J ends, which lost 4 bases and 4 bases, there was a span of 20 bases. The CDR3 covers 16 residues. The CDR3 coding sequence is TGTGCCAGCAGCGCGGGGACGGACCATGTCCTCTATGGCTACACCTTC. It specifies CASSAGTDHVLYGYTF.

This clone was observed a few times. V gene TRBV27 combines with J gene TRBJ1-6; TRBD1 is a possible D gene (5 bases). Germline CDR1 MNHEY, CDR2 SMNVEV (reference sequence). The V and J ends lost 8 bases and 0 bases respectively, with 11 bases between them. There are 15 residues in the CDR3. CDR3 sequence (DNA): TGTGCCAGCCAAATCGACAGCTCCTATAATTCACCCCTCCACTTT. This translates into CASQIDSSYNSPLHF.

The table lists this clone with a count of one. This chain connects TRBV19 to TRBJ1-1; a weak D match, TRBD1 (6 bases). The germline V gene encodes CDR1 LNHDA and CDR2 SQIVND (reference sequence). The CDR3 consists of 15 residues. Trimming took off 5 bases at V and 1 base at J, with 14 bases between the two ends. In DNA form, the CDR3 reads TGTGCCAGTAGTCAAGGGGGAGCTGGGAACACTGAAGCTTTCTTT. It is translated as CASSQGGAGNTEAFF. The full variable domain, its missing parts supplied by reference TRBV19 and TRBJ1-1, is DGGITQSPKYLFRKEGQNVTLSCEQNLNHDAMYWYRQDPGQGLRLIYYSQIVNDFQKGDIAEGYSVSREKKESFPLTVTSAQKNPTAFYLCASSQGGAGNTEAFFGQGTRLTVV.

This clone appeared once. J is TRBJ2-1 and V is TRBV11-2; 7 nucleotides line up with TRBD1. V shed 4 bases and J 9 bases; nucleotides not matched to a gene: 6. CDR3 size: 13 residues. The germline V gene encodes CDR1 SGHAT and CDR2 FQNNGV. DNA for the CDR3: TGTGCCAGCAGCTCCCGACAGGGCATTGAGCAGTTCTTC. Translated, it gives CASSSRQGIEQFF.

This clone has only one observation. V is TRBV28 and J is TRBJ2-6; D is possibly TRBD1 (5 bases). The CDR3 covers 15 residues. CDR1 MDHEN and CDR2 SYDVKM come from the germline V gene. V lost 5 bases, J lost 4 bases, and 12 bases lay in between. The CDR3 DNA is TGTGCCAGCAGTATTCACAGGCCCGGGGCCAACGTCCTGACTTTC. This gives the protein CASSIHRPGANVLTF.

The gene calls are TRBV11-2 and TRBJ2-3; unclear D gene. Trimming cost V 5 bases and J 6 bases, with 21 bases left between them. There are 16 residues in the CDR3. From germline, CDR1 is SGHAT and CDR2 FQNNGV. CDR3 DNA: TGTGCCAGCAGCGTGAACCCGGGTTATGACCGGGATACGCAGTATTTT. It translates to CASSVNPGYDRDTQYF.